At least ten counts were recorded for the clone carrying this TCR beta chain. This sample was included in a study of neurological immune-mediated disorders. Trimming cost V 3 bases and J 6 bases, with 17 bases left between them. CDR3 length: 16 residues. Germline CDR1 and CDR2: WSHSY and SAAADI. TCRdb analysed the 5' RACE reads with MiXCR anew, one entry per CDR3 protein. Of around 130,000 distinct CDR3 sequences listed, about 3.2% were seen once; the top ten hold roughly 1.3%. The chain joins TRBV10-2 to TRBJ2-2; D might be TRBD1 (5 bases). This TCR was sampled from a woman in her 30s with multiple sclerosis. Material: PBMCs. The CDR3 here is CASSDLTDKSPGELFF. The CDR3 bases are TGCGCCAGCAGTGATTTGACAGACAAGTCACCCGGGGAGCTGTTTTTT.